Listed below are T cell receptor beta chains from one sample, sequenced in a study of Ad26.COV2.S vaccination and SARS-CoV-2 variants. Measured with immunoSEQ multiplex PCR; TCRdb has only the in-frame clones, and not every one. The sample consists of more than 85,000 clones, 60% to 85% of them appearing once. Sequencing was performed on peripheral blood, taken after recovery from COVID-19. These receptors were taken from a human donor who had recovered from COVID-19. The CDR3 runs from the conserved cysteine through the conserved F or W. Each record gives: clone size, J gene, D gene, V gene, CDR3 DNA, CDR3 protein. The D gene is left open where the match is weak. Not all rows give a size; the values are once, few, many and, for expanded clones, a class.

clone size: .
J gene: TRBJ2-5
D gene: .
V gene: TRBV5-1
CDR3 DNA: TGCGCCAGCAGCCCCCGCGTAGGGGGTTTTCGGGAGACCCAGTACTTC
CDR3 protein: CASSPRVGGFRETQYF

clone size: .
J gene: TRBJ1-3
D gene: TRBD1
V gene: TRBV5-1
CDR3 DNA: TGCGCCAGCAGCCCTGGGACAGTCTCTGGAAACACCATATATTTT
CDR3 protein: CASSPGTVSGNTIYF

clone size: .
J gene: TRBJ1-1
D gene: TRBD1
V gene: TRBV6-5
CDR3 DNA: TGTGCCACCCACAGGGGGAACACTGAAGCTTTCTTT
CDR3 protein: CATHRGNTEAFF

clone size: .
J gene: TRBJ2-7
D gene: .
V gene: TRBV30
CDR3 DNA: TGTGCCTGGAGTCTAACGACTCGATCAACCTCCTACGAGCAGTACTTC
CDR3 protein: CAWSLTTRSTSYEQYF

clone size: .
J gene: TRBJ1-2
D gene: .
V gene: TRBV19
CDR3 DNA: TGTGCCAGTAGTATCGGGGGCCCACTAAACTATGGCTACACCTTC
CDR3 protein: CASSIGGPLNYGYTF

clone size: .
J gene: TRBJ2-5
D gene: TRBD2
V gene: TRBV6-5
CDR3 DNA: TGTGCCAGCAGTTATGGGACTAGCTGGGAGACCCAGTACTTC
CDR3 protein: CASSYGTSWETQYF

clone size: once
J gene: TRBJ1-1
D gene: .
V gene: TRBV9
CDR3 DNA: TGTGCCAGCAGCGTAGGGGGGCAGACTGAAGCTTTCTTT
CDR3 protein: CASSVGGQTEAFF

clone size: .
J gene: TRBJ2-5
D gene: .
V gene: TRBV5-1
CDR3 DNA: TGCGCCAGCAGCTTGGCCCCAACAGGGAGCGATCAAGAGACCCAGTACTTC
CDR3 protein: CASSLAPTGSDQETQYF

clone size: .
J gene: TRBJ1-2
D gene: .
V gene: TRBV11-2
CDR3 DNA: TGTGCCAGCAGCCCTAGTATTAACTATGGCTACACCTTC
CDR3 protein: CASSPSINYGYTF

clone size: .
J gene: TRBJ2-1
D gene: .
V gene: TRBV30
CDR3 DNA: TGTGCCTGGAGTGTACTCGGGGGACGGTTCTTC
CDR3 protein: CAWSVLGGRFF

clone size: few
J gene: TRBJ2-2
D gene: .
V gene: TRBV27
CDR3 DNA: TGTGCCAGCCGACTTGGACGAGCGAACACCGGGGAGCTGTTTTTT
CDR3 protein: CASRLGRANTGELFF

clone size: .
J gene: TRBJ2-1
D gene: .
V gene: TRBV20-1
CDR3 DNA: TGCAGTGCTAGTGTCTGGGGACCCCCGGGTGAGCAGTTCTTC
CDR3 protein: CSASVWGPPGEQFF

clone size: once
J gene: TRBJ2-2
D gene: TRBD1
V gene: TRBV5-1
CDR3 DNA: TGCGCCAGCAGCTCTTTGTCGGGACAGGGGGCTAGCACCGGGGAGCTGTTTTTT
CDR3 protein: CASSSLSGQGASTGELFF

clone size: .
J gene: TRBJ2-1
D gene: .
V gene: TRBV7-2
CDR3 DNA: TGTGCCAGCAGCTTAGCAGGGTTTGCCTACAATGAGCAGTTCTTC
CDR3 protein: CASSLAGFAYNEQFF

clone size: .
J gene: TRBJ2-6
D gene: TRBD1
V gene: TRBV9
CDR3 DNA: TGTGCCAGCACCCGTGGTACGGGACAGCGTTTCTCTGGGGCCAACGTCCTGACTTTC
CDR3 protein: CASTRGTGQRFSGANVLTF

clone size: .
J gene: TRBJ1-1
D gene: TRBD1
V gene: TRBV7-2
CDR3 DNA: TGTGCCAGCAGCACCACAGGGGGCCGCACTGAAGCTTTCTTT
CDR3 protein: CASSTTGGRTEAFF

clone size: .
J gene: TRBJ1-5
D gene: .
V gene: TRBV24-1
CDR3 DNA: TGTGCCACCAGTGAACGCCTCGGGCCCCAGCATTTT
CDR3 protein: CATSERLGPQHF

clone size: .
J gene: TRBJ2-7
D gene: .
V gene: TRBV3-1/TRBV3-2
CDR3 DNA: TGTGCCAGCAGCCAGGGGGGGCTTTCCTACGAGCAGTACTTC
CDR3 protein: CASSQGGLSYEQYF

clone size: .
J gene: TRBJ1-3
D gene: TRBD1
V gene: TRBV6-4
CDR3 DNA: TGTGCCAGCAGCCACTGGACAGGGGGCGGGGGAAACACCATATATTTT
CDR3 protein: CASSHWTGGGGNTIYF

clone size: .
J gene: TRBJ1-4
D gene: TRBD1
V gene: TRBV27
CDR3 DNA: TGTGCCAGCAGTTCCAGCCAAACAGGGGTTTGGGAAAAACTGTTTTTT
CDR3 protein: CASSSSQTGVWEKLFF

clone size: .
J gene: TRBJ1-2
D gene: .
V gene: TRBV10-2
CDR3 DNA: TGCGCCAGCAGTGACCGGGACGCCGGGAACTATGGCTACACCTTC
CDR3 protein: CASSDRDAGNYGYTF

clone size: .
J gene: TRBJ2-5
D gene: .
V gene: TRBV7-9
CDR3 DNA: TGTGCCAGCAGCTTAGATGCCAAGTTGGAGACCCAGTACTTC
CDR3 protein: CASSLDAKLETQYF

clone size: few
J gene: TRBJ2-5
D gene: TRBD2
V gene: TRBV7-9
CDR3 DNA: TGTGCCAGCAGCTTAGTCGCTAGCGGGGGGGCCCAGTACTTC
CDR3 protein: CASSLVASGGAQYF

clone size: .
J gene: TRBJ2-1
D gene: .
V gene: TRBV24-1
CDR3 DNA: TGTGCCACCAGTGACTATAAGGACAGCTCCTACAATGAGCAGTTCTTC
CDR3 protein: CATSDYKDSSYNEQFF

clone size: few
J gene: TRBJ1-1
D gene: .
V gene: TRBV5-1
CDR3 DNA: TGCGCCAGCAGCTTGGGCCCCACGACGACAAAATTT
CDR3 protein: CASSLGPTTTKF

clone size: .
J gene: TRBJ2-7
D gene: .
V gene: TRBV7-4
CDR3 DNA: TGTGCCAGCAGCTTAGCTGGGGTTTCCTACGAGCAGTACTTC
CDR3 protein: CASSLAGVSYEQYF

clone size: .
J gene: TRBJ2-3
D gene: .
V gene: TRBV5-5
CDR3 DNA: TGTGCCAGCAGCCCGGGACATTTAGGTTCAGATACGCAGTATTTT
CDR3 protein: CASSPGHLGSDTQYF

clone size: .
J gene: TRBJ2-5
D gene: .
V gene: TRBV6-5
CDR3 DNA: TGTGCCAGCAGTTTGTCCTCAGAGACCCAGTACTTC
CDR3 protein: CASSLSSETQYF

clone size: .
J gene: TRBJ1-5
D gene: .
V gene: TRBV12-2
CDR3 DNA: TGTGCAAGTCGCTTAGTAGTGGGGGATCAGCCCCAGCATTTT
CDR3 protein: CASRLVVGDQPQHF

clone size: .
J gene: TRBJ1-2
D gene: .
V gene: TRBV30
CDR3 DNA: TGTGCCTGGAGTTCCAGGGAACCCTATGGCTACACCTTC
CDR3 protein: CAWSSREPYGYTF

clone size: once
J gene: TRBJ2-6
D gene: .
V gene: TRBV3-1/TRBV3-2
CDR3 DNA: TGTGCCAGCAGCCTACTCGGGGGGGCCAACGTCCTGACTTTC
CDR3 protein: CASSLLGGANVLTF

clone size: .
J gene: TRBJ1-1
D gene: .
V gene: TRBV5-4
CDR3 DNA: TGTGCCAGCAGCACAAACCTAGGACAGCCCAACACTGAAGCTTTCTTT
CDR3 protein: CASSTNLGQPNTEAFF

clone size: .
J gene: TRBJ2-5
D gene: .
V gene: TRBV7-9
CDR3 DNA: TGTGCCAGCAGCTTAATGGGGAAAGAGACCCAGTACTTC
CDR3 protein: CASSLMGKETQYF

clone size: .
J gene: TRBJ2-5
D gene: .
V gene: TRBV6-1
CDR3 DNA: TGTGCCAGCAGTGAAGATTCCGGGCTGGGAGAGACCCAGTACTTC
CDR3 protein: CASSEDSGLGETQYF

clone size: .
J gene: TRBJ2-1
D gene: TRBD1
V gene: TRBV6-5
CDR3 DNA: TGTGCCAGCAGGGGAATTAGACAGGGTCGGAGTGAGCAGTTCTTC
CDR3 protein: CASRGIRQGRSEQFF

clone size: .
J gene: TRBJ1-2
D gene: TRBD1
V gene: TRBV28
CDR3 DNA: TGTGCCAGCAGTGCCTCCCGCCACCGGGACAGGGTCAGTAGCTACACCTTC
CDR3 protein: CASSASRHRDRVSSYTF

clone size: few
J gene: TRBJ2-2
D gene: .
V gene: TRBV5-6
CDR3 DNA: TGTGCCAGCTCATCTGGAAGGCCCGGGGAGCTGTTTTTT
CDR3 protein: CASSSGRPGELFF

clone size: .
J gene: TRBJ1-2
D gene: .
V gene: TRBV7-9
CDR3 DNA: TGTGCCAGCAGCTTAGACGCCGGTGGCTACACCTTC
CDR3 protein: CASSLDAGGYTF

clone size: .
J gene: TRBJ1-5
D gene: .
V gene: TRBV30
CDR3 DNA: TGTGCCTGGAGTTTGGATCTTAGCAATCAGCCCCAGCATTTT
CDR3 protein: CAWSLDLSNQPQHF

clone size: .
J gene: TRBJ2-5
D gene: .
V gene: TRBV7-6
CDR3 DNA: TGTGCCAGCAGCAGTGGACCGGTTCAAGAGACCCAGTACTTC
CDR3 protein: CASSSGPVQETQYF

clone size: .
J gene: TRBJ2-2
D gene: TRBD1
V gene: TRBV6-5
CDR3 DNA: TGTGCCAGCAGTTCCAGGACAGGGGGCGACACCGGGGAGCTGTTTTTT
CDR3 protein: CASSSRTGGDTGELFF

clone size: .
J gene: TRBJ1-1
D gene: .
V gene: TRBV11-2
CDR3 DNA: TGTGCCAGCAGCTTTCAGGGAAACACTGAAGCTTTCTTT
CDR3 protein: CASSFQGNTEAFF

clone size: .
J gene: TRBJ1-1
D gene: .
V gene: TRBV4-1
CDR3 DNA: TGCGCCAGCAGCCAAGATGGGAGGGCCCTGATTAACACTGAAGCTTTCTTT
CDR3 protein: CASSQDGRALINTEAFF

clone size: .
J gene: TRBJ2-3
D gene: .
V gene: TRBV7-2
CDR3 DNA: TGTGCCAGCAGCTTAGACCAGGGGGGCGATACGCAGTATTTT
CDR3 protein: CASSLDQGGDTQYF

clone size: .
J gene: TRBJ2-2
D gene: .
V gene: TRBV7-9
CDR3 DNA: TGTGCCAGCAGACCCGACAGACTCACGGACACCGGGGAGCTGTTTTTT
CDR3 protein: CASRPDRLTDTGELFF

clone size: .
J gene: TRBJ2-7
D gene: TRBD2
V gene: TRBV5-1
CDR3 DNA: TGCGCCAGCAGATTCGGGGGAGGGGCATCCGAGCAGTACTTC
CDR3 protein: CASRFGGGASEQYF

clone size: .
J gene: TRBJ1-3
D gene: .
V gene: TRBV7-9
CDR3 DNA: TGTGCCAGCAGCTTAGTTGGAGGGCTCGAAACGTCCATATATTTT
CDR3 protein: CASSLVGGLETSIYF